This T cell receptor (beta chain) derives from a study of T cell clones after liver transplantation. From germline, CDR1 is LNHDA and CDR2 SQIVND (reference sequence). V gave up 10 bases and J gave up 6 bases, with 19 bases separating them. CDR3 length: 14 amino acids. Here immunoSEQ multiplex PCR was the method, and the copy in TCRdb shows in-frame clones only, minus some. This sample has roughly 70,000 clones, with 80% found just once. The sequence was obtained from a human donor who received a liver transplant. The specimen was CD4+ T cells from blood, collected before liver transplant. This chain uses TRBV19 with TRBJ1-5; no clear D gene. CDR3 nucleotides: TGTGCCACCCGAGGAGAATCGGTGATTCAGCCCCAGCATTTT. This translates into CATRGESVIQPQHF.